The next 9 T cell receptor beta chains were all read from a single sample in a study of blood T cell repertoires in COVID-19. Using immunoSEQ multiplex PCR, the repertoire was profiled, and TCRdb retains in-frame clones only, with some absent. The repertoire holds 150,000 to 200,000 clones, with about four fifths as singletons. Sequenced sample: peripheral blood. These receptors originate from a man aged 55 to 69 with active or convalescent COVID-19.

The chain has TRBV2 and TRBJ1-1; weak D call: TRBD1 (6 bases). CDR1 and CDR2 from the germline V gene are SNHLY and FYNNEI. V dropped 6 bases and J dropped 1 base, with 15 bases sitting between them. The CDR3 contains 15 residues. The DNA of the CDR3 is TGTGCCAGCAGAGCACGACAGGCGAGGAACACTGAAGCTTTCTTT. Protein: CASRARQARNTEAFF.

This chain joins TRBV5-1 and TRBJ2-5; D might be TRBD2 (5 bases). CDR3 length: 17 residues. The V gene lost 4 bases and the J gene lost 7 bases, with 26 bases spanning the gap. Per germline, CDR1 SGHRS and CDR2 YFSETQ. In DNA form, the CDR3 reads TGCGCCAGCAGCCCGACCGCTACCTTAGGCGGGTCAGCGACCCAGTACTTC. It yields the protein CASSPTATLGGSATQYF.

J is TRBJ1-1 and V is TRBV5-1, with unresolved D. This CDR3 is 14 amino acids long. Trimming left V 4 bases short and J 5 bases short, with 15 bases between. Germline values: CDR1 SGHRS, CDR2 YFSETQ. The CDR3 loop reads CASSADPGGTEAFF. The CDR3, as DNA: TGCGCCAGCAGCGCGGACCCCGGAGGGACTGAAGCTTTCTTT. The complete variable domain, with remaining parts taken from reference TRBV5-1 and TRBJ1-1, reads KAGVTQTPRYLIKTRGQQVTLSCSPISGHRSVSWYQQTPGQGLQFLFEYFSETQRNKGNFPGRFSGRQFSNSRSEMNVSTLELGDSALYLCASSADPGGTEAFFGQGTRLTVV.

This clone was detected once. This rearrangement joins TRBV5-1 to TRBJ1-1; D possibly corresponds to TRBD1 (6 bases). Germline V gene sequence: CDR1 SGHRS, CDR2 YFSETQ. V gave up 2 bases and J gave up 4 bases, with 12 bases separating them. This CDR3 is 14 amino acids long. CDR3 DNA: TGCGCCAGCAGCTTACAGGGTGTGGGCACTGAAGCTTTCTTT. Protein sequence: CASSLQGVGTEAFF.

CDR3 nucleotide sequence: TGTGCCAGCTGGGGACAGTCCTACGAGCAGTACTTC. Its protein is CASWGQSYEQYF. The genes are TRBV27 and TRBJ2-7; 7 bases align to TRBD1. The germline V gene encodes CDR1 MNHEY and CDR2 SMNVEV (reference sequence). The CDR3 length is 12 residues. With 8 bases clipped from V and 1 base from J, the junction kept 2 bases outside the gene matches.

The chain employs TRBV27 and TRBJ1-5; D is unclear. V lost 7 bases, J lost 2 bases, and 15 bases lay in between. There are 15 residues in the CDR3. Germline V gives CDR1 MNHEY, CDR2 SMNVEV (reference sequence). The DNA of the CDR3 is TGTGCCAGCAAGATCACCTGGGAGGGCAATCAGCCCCAGCATTTT. This encodes CASKITWEGNQPQHF.

The rearrangement joins TRBV3-1 (or the pseudogene TRBV3-2) to TRBJ2-1; 10 bases agree with TRBD1. Germline lookup yields CDR1 LGHDT and CDR2 YNNKEL (reference sequence). The ends lost 5 bases at V and 6 bases at J; junction bases unmatched: 7. This CDR3 comprises 15 residues. As DNA, the CDR3 is TGTGCCAGCAGCTATCCGGGACAGGGGATCAATGAGCAGTTCTTC. Translated: CASSYPGQGINEQFF.

The chain couples TRBV3-1 (or the pseudogene TRBV3-2) to TRBJ1-5; a possible D gene is TRBD1 (5 bases). Germline V lookup: CDR1 LGHDT, CDR2 YNNKEL (reference sequence). V lost 1 base, J lost 0 bases, and 10 bases lay in between. This CDR3 region has 16 residues. The CDR3 nucleotides are TGTGCCAGCAGCCAAGGAGTTCAGGGTAGCAATCAGCCCCAGCATTTT. This translates into CASSQGVQGSNQPQHF.

The chain uses TRBV14 and TRBJ1-2; perhaps TRBD1 as D (5 bases). Germline V gene data show CDR1 as SGHDN and CDR2 as FVKESK. The CDR3 has 17 residues. V lost 0 bases and J lost 2, with 16 bases in between. CDR3 in amino acids: CASSQDPPGRGNYGYTF. The CDR3 coding sequence is TGTGCCAGCAGCCAAGACCCCCCCGGACGGGGGAACTATGGCTACACCTTC.